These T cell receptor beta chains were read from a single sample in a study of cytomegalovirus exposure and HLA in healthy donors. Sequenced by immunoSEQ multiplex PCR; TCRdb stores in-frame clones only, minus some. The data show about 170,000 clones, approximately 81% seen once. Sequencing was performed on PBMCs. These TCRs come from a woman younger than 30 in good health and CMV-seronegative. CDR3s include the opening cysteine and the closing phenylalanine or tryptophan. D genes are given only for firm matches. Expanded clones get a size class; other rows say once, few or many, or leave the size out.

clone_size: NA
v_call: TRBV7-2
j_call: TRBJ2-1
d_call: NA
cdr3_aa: CASSVLRDFYNEQFF
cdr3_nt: TGTGCCAGCAGCGTATTGAGGGACTTCTACAATGAGCAGTTCTTC

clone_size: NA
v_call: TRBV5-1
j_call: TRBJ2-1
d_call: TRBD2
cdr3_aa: CASSFSGVEQFF
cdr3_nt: TGCGCCAGCAGCTTTAGCGGGGTTGAGCAGTTCTTC

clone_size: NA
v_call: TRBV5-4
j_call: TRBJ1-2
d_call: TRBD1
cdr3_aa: CASSSGQVNYGYTF
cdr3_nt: TGTGCCAGCAGCTCCGGACAGGTTAACTATGGCTACACCTTC

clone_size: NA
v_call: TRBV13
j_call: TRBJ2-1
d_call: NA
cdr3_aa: CASSHTGRLGYNEQFF
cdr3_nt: TGTGCCAGCAGCCACACCGGAAGACTCGGCTACAATGAGCAGTTCTTC

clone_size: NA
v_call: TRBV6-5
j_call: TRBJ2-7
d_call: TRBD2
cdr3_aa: CASSSVAGATYEQYF
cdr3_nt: TGTGCCAGCAGTTCTGTAGCGGGAGCCACCTACGAGCAGTACTTC

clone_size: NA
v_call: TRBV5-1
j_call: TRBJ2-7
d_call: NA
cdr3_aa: CASSPPRHGEQYF
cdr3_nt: TGCGCCAGCAGCCCGCCGAGACACGGCGAGCAGTACTTC

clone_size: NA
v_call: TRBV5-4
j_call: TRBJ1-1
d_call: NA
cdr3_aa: CASKGLLNTEAFF
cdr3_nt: TGTGCCAGCAAGGGGCTTCTAAACACTGAAGCTTTCTTT

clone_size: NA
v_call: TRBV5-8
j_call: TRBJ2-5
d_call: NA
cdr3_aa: CASSGASLQETQYF
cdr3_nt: TGTGCCAGCAGCGGGGCTAGTCTCCAAGAGACCCAGTACTTC

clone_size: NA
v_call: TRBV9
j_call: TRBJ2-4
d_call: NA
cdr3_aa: CASSAPGLKNIQYF
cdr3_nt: TGTGCCAGCAGCGCCCCGGGACTTAAAAACATTCAGTACTTC

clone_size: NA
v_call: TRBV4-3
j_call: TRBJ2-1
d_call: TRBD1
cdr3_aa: CASSQRAGTGSNEQFF
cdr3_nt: TGCGCCAGCAGCCAAAGGGCCGGGACAGGGAGCAATGAGCAGTTCTTC

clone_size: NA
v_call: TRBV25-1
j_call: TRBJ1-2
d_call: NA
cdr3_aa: CASREGNSQVYGYTF
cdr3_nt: TGTGCCAGCAGAGAAGGTAACAGCCAGGTCTATGGCTACACCTTC

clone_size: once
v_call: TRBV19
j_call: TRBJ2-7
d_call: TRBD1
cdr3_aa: CASSFGQGSSYEQYF
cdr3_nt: TGTGCCAGTAGTTTTGGACAGGGGTCATCCTACGAGCAGTACTTC

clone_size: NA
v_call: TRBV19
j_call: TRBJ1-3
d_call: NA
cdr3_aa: CASTLGRENTIYF
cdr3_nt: TGTGCCAGTACCCTCGGGAGAGAGAACACCATATATTTT

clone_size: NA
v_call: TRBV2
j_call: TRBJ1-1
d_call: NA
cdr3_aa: CASSVEGATEAFF
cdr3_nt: TGTGCCAGCAGTGTAGAGGGAGCCACTGAAGCTTTCTTT

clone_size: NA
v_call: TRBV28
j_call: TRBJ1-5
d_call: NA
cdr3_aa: CASSPPSQPQHF
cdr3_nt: TGTGCCAGCAGTCCCCCCAGTCAGCCCCAGCATTTT

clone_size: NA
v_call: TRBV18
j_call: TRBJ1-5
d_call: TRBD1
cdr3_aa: CASSQGTGDQPQHF
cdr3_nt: TGTGCCAGCTCACAGGGGACAGGAGATCAGCCCCAGCATTTT

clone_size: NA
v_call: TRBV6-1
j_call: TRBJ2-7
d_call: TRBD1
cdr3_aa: CASINRGQSSYEQYF
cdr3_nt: TGTGCCAGCATCAACAGGGGTCAGAGCTCCTACGAGCAGTACTTC

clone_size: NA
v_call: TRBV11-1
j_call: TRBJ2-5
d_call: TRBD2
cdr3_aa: CASSPTSGRGETQYF
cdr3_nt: TGTGCCAGCAGCCCGACTAGCGGGAGGGGTGAGACCCAGTACTTC

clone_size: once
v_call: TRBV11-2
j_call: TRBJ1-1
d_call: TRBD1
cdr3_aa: CASTVLQGETEAFF
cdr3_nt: TGTGCCAGCACCGTACTACAGGGGGAAACTGAAGCTTTCTTT

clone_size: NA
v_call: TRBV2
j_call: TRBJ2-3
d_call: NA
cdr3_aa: CASSARTTRTDTQYF
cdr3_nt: TGTGCCAGCAGCGCCCGGACAACCCGCACAGATACGCAGTATTTT

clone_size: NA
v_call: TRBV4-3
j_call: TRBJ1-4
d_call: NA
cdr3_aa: CASSQDLVAGNEKLFF
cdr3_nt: TGCGCCAGCAGCCAAGATCTTGTGGCCGGGAATGAAAAACTGTTTTTT

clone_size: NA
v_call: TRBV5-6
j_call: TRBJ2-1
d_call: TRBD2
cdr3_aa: CASSWETSGNNEQFF
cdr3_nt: TGTGCCAGCAGCTGGGAGACTAGCGGAAACAATGAGCAGTTCTTC

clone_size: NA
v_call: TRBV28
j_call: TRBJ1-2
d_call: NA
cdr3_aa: CATYGGEWYGYTF
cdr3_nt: TGTGCCACTTACGGGGGGGAATGGTATGGCTACACCTTC

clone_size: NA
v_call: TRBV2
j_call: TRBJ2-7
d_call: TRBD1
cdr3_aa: CASKARDRANSQYF
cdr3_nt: TGTGCCAGCAAAGCTAGGGACAGGGCCAACTCGCAGTACTTC

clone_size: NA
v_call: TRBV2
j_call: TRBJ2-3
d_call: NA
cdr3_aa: CASNEGGADTQYF
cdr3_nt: TGTGCCAGCAATGAGGGGGGGGCAGATACGCAGTATTTT

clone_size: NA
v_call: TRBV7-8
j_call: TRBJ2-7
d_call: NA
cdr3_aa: CASSLGTVSYEQYF
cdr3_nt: TGTGCCAGCAGCTTAGGTACAGTCTCCTACGAGCAGTACTTC

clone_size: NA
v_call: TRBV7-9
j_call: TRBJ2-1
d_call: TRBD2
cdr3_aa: CASSSLAGASYNEQFF
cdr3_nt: TGTGCCAGCAGCTCACTAGCGGGAGCTTCCTACAATGAGCAGTTCTTC

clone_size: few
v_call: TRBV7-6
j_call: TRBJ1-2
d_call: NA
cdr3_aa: CASSLGEEGWPYGYTF
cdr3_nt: TGTGCCAGCAGCTTAGGGGAGGAAGGATGGCCCTATGGCTACACCTTC

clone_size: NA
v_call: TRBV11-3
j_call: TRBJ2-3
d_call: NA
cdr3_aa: CASSSGVWGTQYF
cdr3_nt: TGTGCCAGCAGCTCGGGGGTCTGGGGGACGCAGTATTTT